The entry below gives a single TCR beta chain sequence along with its context. The CDR3 extends over 16 amino acids. CDR1 is MGHRA and CDR2 is YSYEKL in the germline V gene. V lost 4 bases, J lost 7 bases, and 13 bases stayed unmatched. This specimen belongs to a study of blood T cell repertoires in COVID-19. Study at large: From the United States, Italy and Spain came samples of acute and convalescent COVID-19. Sample material is recorded as cDNA or gDNA derived from T cells, B-cell-depleted T cells, or PBMCs.

In the authors' methods: Reference gene primer amplification in the assay estimated nucleated cell counts. Sequencing was performed with immunoSEQ multiplex PCR; in TCRdb, only in-frame clones are kept and a portion is missing. That table is the source of V, J and clone size, and D and trimming were worked out from the DNA. The sample shows 200,000 or so clones, approximately 83% of them seen only once. V and J are TRBV4-1 and TRBJ2-7, with 10 bases identical to TRBD2. The TCR originated in a human donor with active or convalescent COVID-19. The donor label of this sample is uncertain. The sample taken for sequencing was peripheral blood. CDR3 sequence: CASSPEGSGGAGEQYF. The CDR3 coding sequence is TGCGCCAGCAGCCCAGAAGGCAGCGGGGGGGCGGGGGAGCAGTACTTC.